This T cell receptor beta chain was sequenced in a study of identical twins (dated by TCRdb to about 2016). Study-level background: The study deep-sequenced TCR alpha and beta repertoires from monozygotic twins, unrelated adults of various ages and cord blood to test whether fetal clonotypes persist. Replicate twin experiments were performed at different times using different library preparation protocols to rule out contamination.

Library method: 5' RACE. The sample was run on an Illumina HiSeq 2000. Template switching introduced a universal primer binding site; the final cDNA contained a unique molecular identifier, enabling accurate counting of TCR cDNA molecules. Specific primers in the conserved constant-segment region were used to synthesize first-strand cDNA for TCR alpha and beta chains. Each cDNA library was double barcoded, with a SMART-Mk sample barcode plus Illumina barcodes, to control for contamination. TruSeq adapter sequences along with Illumina sample barcodes were introduced in two successive PCR steps. The TCR alpha and beta cDNA libraries were sequenced on the Illumina HiSeq platform using custom primers. The source study handled its data this way. MiGEC was used to process raw reads and extract unique molecular identifiers, and MiXCR was used to find CDR3 positions. Recombination models were inferred per individual with the repgenHMM and IGoR tools using an EM algorithm. The analysis of shared clonotypes was done with the tcR package in R, with sharing normalized by the product of cloneset sizes. Out-of-frame nonproductive sequences were analyzed to study raw recombination free of thymic and clonal selection effects. TCRdb trimmed the raw reads at Q25, called clones with MiXCR and kept productive beta chains. Records with the same CDR3 protein are collapsed into one entry carrying the most frequent genes and DNA. TCRdb's processing, not the study's, gives the V and J calls here. Recorded for this sample are some 250,000 distinct CDR3 sequences; around 6.5% of them occurred a single time. About 15% of the sample is in the top ten clones.

A note on this clonotype: Its antigen is unknown. No base quality information exists; no much larger clone differs at one position.

Inclusive of the bounding cysteine and phenylalanine, the CDR3 is 12 residues long. Just the 36-base CDR3 DNA is kept, in frame starting at base 1. The junction carries 13 bases between V and J, which are trimmed by 4 bases and 12 bases respectively. The germline V gene specifies MGHDK as CDR1 and SYGVNS as CDR2. Every donor in the study was a healthy Caucasian. The twin cohort comprised three pairs of female monozygotic twins, all aged about 18 to 30 years. Positive isolation kits from Invitrogen were used to isolate CD4+ and CD8+ T cell populations. What the research found in general, with its limitations: In monozygotic twins, out-of-frame TCR alpha sharing was systematically underestimated by recombination models, although the models agreed with sharing between unrelated individuals. In beta out-of-frame sequences, excess twin sharing was weaker, because having fewer shared sequences lowered the signal-to-noise ratio. Compared with coincidental sharing between unrelated individuals, out-of-frame TCR alpha sequences shared between twins showed an excess of sequences with low generation probability. Fewer insertions were carried by abundant cord blood beta clonotypes; a weaker similar trend was observed in young adult naive repertoires, while no such trend was observed in memory repertoires. Invariant T cells such as MAIT and iNKT could partly confound zero-insertion analyses, although diverse VJ usage argued against such confounding for most clonotypes. Because the same donors could not be followed over many years, the conclusions depended on cross-sectional statistical analysis.

These records were also assigned to another study, of T cells expressing NK-cell markers. As the second study states: Three sorted T-cell subsets (CD3+CD56+NKG2C+, CD3+CD56+NKG2C- and CD3+CD56-NKG2C+) from under ten donors had their TCR beta-chain repertoires profiled. Seven of the eight sequenced donors were HCMV-seropositive and one was HCMV-seronegative. In several experiments an anti-gammadeltaTCR antibody was added to restrict sorting to alphabetaTCR-expressing T cells. For roughly 6 donors, the dominant CD3+CD56+NKG2C+ clonotypes were among the top 10 CD8+ clonotypes and accounted for about 1.0-7.5% of CD8+ T cells. Those dominant clonotypes were again the most abundant among CD3+CD56-NKG2C+ cells in four donors, at roughly 28.3-60.1%. Whether the expanded NKG2C-expressing T cell clones were specific for HCMV antigens remained unclear. The eight sequenced donors were randomly selected healthy volunteers, three men and five women. A commercial ELISA kit detecting HCMV-specific IgG in serum was used to determine HCMV serostatus. Reads were demultiplexed and grouped by UMI with MIGEC, and clonotypes were assembled and quantified with MiTCR. To exclude erroneous sequences, any TCR cDNA sequence not supported by at least two reads was discarded. The tcR package was used for downstream repertoire analysis, and clonotypes were matched across fractions by CDR3 nucleotide sequence plus V segment. VDJmatch was used to annotate antigen specificity against VDJdb, with one amino acid substitution allowed in CDR3.

This clonotype was obtained from a woman aged 18-30 years in good health. The chain is assembled from TRBV25-1 and TRBJ2-1, with TRBD2 as a weak D call on 5 bases. Sequenced input: CD8+ T cells sorted from blood. The CDR3 amino acid sequence is: CASSVARSGQFF. The nucleotides are TGTGCCAGCAGTGTTGCAAGGAGCGGGCAGTTCTTC.